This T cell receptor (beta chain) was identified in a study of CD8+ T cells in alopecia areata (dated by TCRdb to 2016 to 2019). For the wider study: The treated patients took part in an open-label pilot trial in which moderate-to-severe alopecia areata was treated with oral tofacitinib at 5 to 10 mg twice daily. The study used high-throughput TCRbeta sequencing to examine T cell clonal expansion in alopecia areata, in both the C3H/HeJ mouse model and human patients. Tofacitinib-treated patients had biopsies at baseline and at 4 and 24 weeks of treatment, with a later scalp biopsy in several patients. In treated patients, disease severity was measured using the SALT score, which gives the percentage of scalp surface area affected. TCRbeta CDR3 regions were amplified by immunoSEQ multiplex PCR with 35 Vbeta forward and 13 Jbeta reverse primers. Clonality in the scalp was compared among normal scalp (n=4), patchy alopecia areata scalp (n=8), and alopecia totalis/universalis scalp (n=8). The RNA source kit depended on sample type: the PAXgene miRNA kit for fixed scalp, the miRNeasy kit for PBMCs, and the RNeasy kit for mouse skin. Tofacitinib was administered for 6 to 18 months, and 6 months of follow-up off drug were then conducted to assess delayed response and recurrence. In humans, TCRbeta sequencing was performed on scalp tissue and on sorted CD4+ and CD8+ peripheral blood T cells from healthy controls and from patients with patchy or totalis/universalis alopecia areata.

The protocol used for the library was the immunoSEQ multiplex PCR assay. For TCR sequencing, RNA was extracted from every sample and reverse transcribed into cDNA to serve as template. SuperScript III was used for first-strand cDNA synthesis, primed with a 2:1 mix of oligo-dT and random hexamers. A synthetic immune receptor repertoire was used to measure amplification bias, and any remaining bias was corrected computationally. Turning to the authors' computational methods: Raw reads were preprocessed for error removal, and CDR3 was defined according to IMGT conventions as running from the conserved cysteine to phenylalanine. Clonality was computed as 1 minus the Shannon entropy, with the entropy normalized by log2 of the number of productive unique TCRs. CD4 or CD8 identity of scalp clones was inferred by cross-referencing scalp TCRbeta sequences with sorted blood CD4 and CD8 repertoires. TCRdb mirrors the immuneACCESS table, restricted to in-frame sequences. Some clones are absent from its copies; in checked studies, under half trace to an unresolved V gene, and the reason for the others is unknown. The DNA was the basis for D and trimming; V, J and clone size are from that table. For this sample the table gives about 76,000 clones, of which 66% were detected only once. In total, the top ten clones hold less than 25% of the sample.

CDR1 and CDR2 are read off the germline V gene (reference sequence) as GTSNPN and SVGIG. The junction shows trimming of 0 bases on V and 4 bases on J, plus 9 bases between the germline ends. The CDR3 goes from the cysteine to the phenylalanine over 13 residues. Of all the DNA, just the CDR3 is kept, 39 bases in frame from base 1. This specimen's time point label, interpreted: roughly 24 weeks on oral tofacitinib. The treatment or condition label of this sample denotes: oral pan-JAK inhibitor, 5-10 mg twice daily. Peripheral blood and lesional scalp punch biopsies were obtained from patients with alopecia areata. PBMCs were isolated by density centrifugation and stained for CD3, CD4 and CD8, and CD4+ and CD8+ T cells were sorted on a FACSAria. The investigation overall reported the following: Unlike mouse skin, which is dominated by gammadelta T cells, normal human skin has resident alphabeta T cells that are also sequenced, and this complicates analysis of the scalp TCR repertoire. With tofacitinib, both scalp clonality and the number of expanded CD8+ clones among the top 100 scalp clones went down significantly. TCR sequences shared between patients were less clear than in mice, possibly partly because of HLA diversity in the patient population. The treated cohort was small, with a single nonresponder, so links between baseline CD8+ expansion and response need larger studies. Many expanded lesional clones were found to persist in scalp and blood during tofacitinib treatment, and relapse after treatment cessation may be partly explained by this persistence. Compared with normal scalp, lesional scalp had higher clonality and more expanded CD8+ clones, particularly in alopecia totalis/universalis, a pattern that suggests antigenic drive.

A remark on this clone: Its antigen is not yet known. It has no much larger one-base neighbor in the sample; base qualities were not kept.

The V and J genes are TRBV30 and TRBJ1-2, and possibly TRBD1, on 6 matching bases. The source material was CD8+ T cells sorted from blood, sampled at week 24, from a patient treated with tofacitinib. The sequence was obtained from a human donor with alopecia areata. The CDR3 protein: CAWSVGTSYGYTF. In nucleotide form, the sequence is TGTGCCTGGAGTGTTGGGACAAGCTATGGCTACACCTTC. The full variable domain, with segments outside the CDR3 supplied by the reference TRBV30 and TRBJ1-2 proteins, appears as SQTIHQWPATLVQPVGSPLSLECTVEGTSNPNLYWYRQAAGRGLQLLFYSVGIGQISSEVPQNLSASRPQDRQFILSSKKLLLSDSGFYLCAWSVGTSYGYTFGSGTRLTVV.